Listed below are T cell receptor beta chains from one sample, sequenced in a study of cytomegalovirus exposure and HLA in healthy donors. Generated by immunoSEQ multiplex PCR, the TCRdb table keeps only in-frame clones and is missing some. Of 150,000 to 200,000 clones listed, about 82% are singletons. Input material: PBMCs. The source is a man aged 25-40 years in good health and CMV-seropositive. Both conserved end residues are trimmed from each CDR3. Each record gives: D gene, CDR3 length, V gene, CDR3 protein. The D gene is left open where the match is weak.

>TRBD1|12|TRBV7-9
ASSLQQGGYEQY
>-|11|TRBV29-1
SVTGGEVEKLF
>TRBD1|13|TRBV6-4
ASSDSQGDNSPLH
>TRBD1|17|TRBV19
ASSTTDREAPYSNQPQH
>-|11|TRBV19
ASTVRGNQPQH
>TRBD2|14|TRBV5-1
ASSLATTSASDTQY
>TRBD1|12|TRBV7-3
ASSLGTGVSPLH
>-|14|TRBV10-2
ASSGFRGRSTGELF
>-|12|TRBV5-1
ASSLIGGRNEQF
>TRBD1|16|TRBV11-2
ASSLEGQGATLGYGYT
>-|13|TRBV5-1
ASSPERAANSEAF
>-|11|TRBV19
ASNPRAGYEQY
>TRBD2|14|TRBV11-1
ASSSGTSESTDTQY
>-|13|TRBV18
ASSPIQGTNQPQH
>TRBD1|12|TRBV30
ACRWDRGNSPLH
>TRBD1|9|TRBV19
ASRRDRAFY
>TRBD1|12|TRBV10-3
AISEQGLSYEQY
>-|13|TRBV5-1
ASSLYSSSYNEQF
>-|11|TRBV29-1
SVAAQENTEAF
>-|11|TRBV30
AWSWIRGETQY
>TRBD1|12|TRBV11-3
ASSRDRGFGELF
>TRBD1|13|TRBV5-1
ASSYGQGAMNEQF
>TRBD1|13|TRBV4-1
ASSRLGTENQPQH
>TRBD2|13|TRBV4-3
ASSQGLAGGGEQY
>-|13|TRBV5-1
ASSPGTSHTGELF
>-|15|TRBV10-2
ASGASTGSNSNQPQH
>-|14|TRBV4-3
ASSQRRQAPGEKLF
>-|14|TRBV6-5
ASSYARAEGATEAF
>-|11|TRBV5-1
ASSLAGTDTQY
>TRBD2|13|TRBV6-5
ASSSGGGASDEQY
>-|10|TRBV11-2
ASSLVTYEQY
>-|11|TRBV7-2
ASSLGEFYGYT
>TRBD1|12|TRBV6-1
ASSGQGWGERYT
>TRBD1|11|TRBV4-2
ASSQGTGEGYT
>TRBD1|13|TRBV12-5
ASGLGDSSYNEQF
>-|10|TRBV19
ASRTPNYGYT
>TRBD2|12|TRBV10-3
ATTPGLTNNEQF
>TRBD2|13|TRBV2
ASSPGTRKKNIQY
>TRBD1|12|TRBV6-1
ASSEIYRGSGYT
>TRBD2|15|TRBV10-1
ASRKGPAGVNTGELF
>-|12|TRBV5-1
ASSPTVSGNTIY
>-|15|TRBV7-3
ASSLFEVGGSYNEQF
>-|13|TRBV9
ASSVSGGFSETQY
>TRBD1|13|TRBV4-1
ASSQDRGFYNEQF
>TRBD1|14|TRBV7-8
ASSFGTGDWNTEAF
>-|11|TRBV19
ASSIQQGQGYT
>-|14|TRBV5-1
ASSLSDSTYNSPLH
>-|10|TRBV6-6
ATASSYNEQF
>-|11|TRBV5-8
ASSLSSIAAQY
>-|13|TRBV4-1
ASSQYGGINQPQH
>TRBD2|14|TRBV7-7
ASSSGLAGEGGTQY
>TRBD1|13|TRBV27
ASTKWTGDSYEQY